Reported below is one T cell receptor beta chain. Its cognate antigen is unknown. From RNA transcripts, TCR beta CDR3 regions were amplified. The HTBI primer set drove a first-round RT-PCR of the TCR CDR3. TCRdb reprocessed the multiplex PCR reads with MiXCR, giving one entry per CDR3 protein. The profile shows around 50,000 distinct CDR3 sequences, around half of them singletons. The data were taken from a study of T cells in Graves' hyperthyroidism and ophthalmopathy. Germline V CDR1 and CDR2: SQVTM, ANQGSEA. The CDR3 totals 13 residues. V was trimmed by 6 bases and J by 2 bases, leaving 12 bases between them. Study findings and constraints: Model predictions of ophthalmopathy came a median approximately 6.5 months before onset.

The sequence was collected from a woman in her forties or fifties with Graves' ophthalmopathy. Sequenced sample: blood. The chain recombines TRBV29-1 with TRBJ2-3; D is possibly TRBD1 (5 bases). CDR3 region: CSVGPGITDTQYF. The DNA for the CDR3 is TGCAGCGTAGGCCCAGGGATCACAGATACGCAGTATTTT.